The clone carrying this TCR beta chain appeared a few times. The data originate from a study of cytomegalovirus exposure and HLA in healthy donors. In the PCR, 60 Vbeta and 13 Jbeta primers were used. Here immunoSEQ multiplex PCR was the method, and the copy in TCRdb shows in-frame clones only, minus some. In the table there are more than 110,000 clones, 9.7% of which are singletons. The CDR3 is made up of 15 amino acids. Trimming left V 2 bases short and J 0 bases short, with 10 bases between. From germline, CDR1 is MNHEY and CDR2 SVGAGI. All the people who gave samples were healthy bone marrow donors.

The receptor comes from a man aged 45 to 65 in good health and CMV-seronegative. The genes are TRBV6-5 and TRBJ1-1; D remains ambiguous. Material for sequencing was PBMCs. In DNA form, the CDR3 reads TGTGCCAGCAGTTACGAGGGATGGGTGAACACTGAAGCTTTCTTT. Residues: CASSYEGWVNTEAFF.